One sample yielded the 16 T cell receptor beta chains listed below, sequenced in a study of T cell clonality in common variable immunodeficiency. The repertoire was sequenced with immunoSEQ multiplex PCR; TCRdb's copy has only in-frame clones and lacks some. The sample presents 80,000 or so clones, none singletons. Input material: peripheral blood mononuclear cells. All receptors derive from a person aged 18-69 years in good health.

At least ten counts were recorded for this clone. The read stops 3 residues short of the end of the CDR3; the missing end is completed from the germline J gene. This chain links TRBV6-2 or TRBV6-3 with TRBJ2-1; 15 nucleotides match TRBD2. Germline V lookup: CDR1 MNHEY, CDR2 SVGEGT. V trimming: 4 bases; J trimming: 4 bases; junction bases outside the gene matches: 5. The CDR3 runs to 17 residues. CDR3 bases read: TGTGCCAGCAGTTTATGGACTAGCGGGAGGGCATACAATGAG. Protein sequence: CASSLWTSGRAYNE. In full, the CDR3 is CASSLWTSGRAYNEQFF.

At least ten counts were recorded for this clone. Compared with germline, one end of the junction differs, possibly owing to a read error. Coverage ceases 3 residues before the CDR3 finishes, and the germline J gene fills in the end. The sample contains more than one DNA sequence encoding this CDR3. The V gene is TRBV19, the J gene TRBJ2-3, with 7 bases that match TRBD1. The CDR3 covers 13 residues. Germline loops: CDR1 LNHDA, CDR2 SQIVND (reference sequence). The sequenced CDR3 bases are TGCGCCAGTACGGGACAGTTGACAGATACG. This translates into CASTGQLTDT. The CDR3 in its entirety is CASTGQLTDTQYF.

This clone occurred a few times. The CDR3 is cut off 3 residues early in the read; its end comes from the germline J gene. The rearrangement joins TRBV6-2 or TRBV6-3 to TRBJ2-7; TRBD1 matches at 7 bases. V was pared by 6 bases and J by 1 base, with 9 bases of the junction left unmatched. Germline V gene lookup returns CDR1 MNHEY and CDR2 SVGEGT. The CDR3 is made up of 15 amino acids. Partial CDR3 DNA: TGTGCCAGCAGGACCTCCGTGACAGGGTCCTACGAG. The encoded protein is CASRTSVTGSYE. The complete CDR3 reads CASRTSVTGSYEQYF.

This clone was seen ten or more times. Coverage ceases 3 residues before the CDR3 finishes, and the germline J gene fills in the end. The chain has TRBV5-1 and TRBJ1-2, with TRBD1 as a possible D gene (6 bases). Germline V lookup: CDR1 SGHRS, CDR2 YFSETQ. V lost 0 bases, J lost 6 bases, and 12 bases lay in between. The CDR3 has 14 amino acids. The DNA read from the CDR3 is TGCGCCAGCAGCTTGGATCGGGGGGCCGATGGC. Amino acid sequence: CASSLDRGADG. In full, the CDR3 reads CASSLDRGADGYTF.

Notes on this clone: The read halts 3 residues ahead of the CDR3 end, with the missing end drawn from the germline J gene. The rearrangement links TRBV2 to TRBJ2-5; 8 bases agree with TRBD2. CDR3 size: 16 residues. With V trimmed by 7 bases and J by 5 bases, 15 bases remained unmatched. Looked up from germline, CDR1 is SNHLY and CDR2 is FYNNEI. CDR3 protein: CASKRAGVGGRETQYF. The covered CDR3 bases are TGTGCCAGCAAGAGAGCGGGAGTTGGTGGAAGGGAGACC.

This clone was found a few times. One junction end disagrees with the germline gene, perhaps due to a read error. Read data end 3 residues before the CDR3 end; the end is taken from the germline J gene. V usage is TRBV7-8 and J usage is TRBJ1-5; 7 bases are shared with TRBD1. This CDR3 contains 17 residues. Germline V lookup: CDR1 SGHVS, CDR2 FQNEAQ. CDR3 protein: CASSSPGTEVSKQPQHF. Partial CDR3 DNA: TGTGCCAGCAGCTCCCCAGGGACAGAAGTTAGCAAGCAGCCC.

The sample holds many counts of this clone. The read stops 3 residues short of the end of the CDR3; the missing end is completed from the germline J gene. This chain joins TRBV7-7 and TRBJ2-1; 8 bases agree with TRBD2. Germline CDR1 is SSHAT and CDR2 is FNYEAQ (reference sequence). This CDR3 region has 16 residues. The CDR3 is CASCERETSSYNEQFF. The covered CDR3 bases are TGTGCTAGCTGTGAGCGGGAGACCTCCTCCTACAATGAG.

This clone was counted at least ten times. The CDR3 end is not reached by the read, which stops 3 residues before it; the germline J gene fills it in. This chain links TRBV19 with TRBJ2-1, with 7 bases matching TRBD1. Germline V CDR1 and CDR2: LNHDA, SQIVND (reference sequence). This CDR3 region has 16 residues. The ends lost 4 bases at V and 2 bases at J; junction bases unmatched: 8. The CDR3 sequence is CASSNIPGQTYNEQFF. CDR3 DNA, as far as it was read: TGTGCCAGTAGTAACATACCGGGACAGACCTACAATGAG.

This clone showed up many times. CDR3 bases read: TGTGCCAGCAGTTTACGGACAGGGAAGTACAATGAG. Translated, it gives CASSLRTGKYNE. The entire CDR3 is CASSLRTGKYNEQFF. This chain joins TRBV12-3 or TRBV12-4 and TRBJ2-1, with TRBD1 matching over 8 bases. The observed sequence ends 3 residues before the CDR3 terminus, with the missing tail filled in from the germline J gene. The CDR3 totals 15 residues. The V segment lost 2 bases and the J segment 4 bases; nucleotides outside the gene matches: 4.

A few counts support this clone. The CDR3 extends 3 residues past the end of the read, so its final part is completed from the germline J gene. The J gene is TRBJ1-6, the V gene TRBV19, with 8 bases that match TRBD1. The CDR3 is 15 amino acids. Germline CDR1 reads LNHDA; CDR2 reads SQIVND (reference sequence). Germline trimming cut 5 bases from V and 6 bases from J; bases unmatched to any gene: 6. The sequenced part of the CDR3 DNA is TGTGCCAGTAGTCCCCGGACAGGGATTAATTCACCC. This encodes CASSPRTGINSP. The whole CDR3 sequence reads CASSPRTGINSPLHF.

This clone was seen many times. Read data end 3 residues before the CDR3 end; the end is taken from the germline J gene. V gene TRBV5-1 combines with J gene TRBJ2-4; tentative D call: TRBD2 (6 bases). In germline, CDR1 is SGHRS, CDR2 YFSETQ. V was clipped by 0 bases and J by 5 bases, with 12 bases between them. The CDR3 has 15 residues. CDR3 residues: CASSLVGGNQNIQYF. The part of the CDR3 DNA that was read is TGCGCCAGCAGCTTGGTTGGCGGGAATCAAAACATT. The variable domain in full, completed from reference TRBV5-1 and TRBJ2-4, reads KAGVTQTPRYLIKTRGQQVTLSCSPISGHRSVSWYQQTPGQGLQFLFEYFSETQRNKGNFPGRFSGRQFSNSRSEMNVSTLELGDSALYLCASSLVGGNQNIQYFGAGTRLSVL.

This clone was detected many times. The read ends 3 residues before the CDR3 terminus; that terminus is restored from the germline J gene. V and J are TRBV5-1 and TRBJ2-1; TRBD1 matches 7 bases. The junction had 1 base not matched to a gene; V was cut back by 0 bases and J by 4 bases. This CDR3 is built from 14 residues. CDR1 and CDR2 (germline): SGHRS, YFSETQ. The part of the CDR3 DNA that was read is TGCGCCAGCAGCTTGGGACAGGGATACAATGAG. Translated: CASSLGQGYNE. The CDR3 as a whole reads CASSLGQGYNEQFF.

This clone has ten or more counts. The CDR3 end lies 3 residues beyond the end of the read and is filled in from the germline J gene. The genes are TRBV18 and TRBJ2-5, with D perhaps TRBD1 (6 bases). Trimming took 0 bases from V and 5 from J, leaving 22 bases between them. Germline CDR1 reads KGHSH; CDR2 reads LQKENI. The CDR3 contains 18 residues. CDR3 protein: CASSPPPGRGVFLETQYF. The CDR3 bases that were read are TGTGCCAGCTCACCACCGCCCGGCAGGGGAGTTTTCTTGGAGACC.

This clone was seen ten or more times. Read sequence stops 3 residues before the CDR3 end, and the germline J gene provides the missing end. The chain is built from TRBV2 and TRBJ1-4, with a possible D match to TRBD1 (5 bases). Germline assignment: CDR1 SNHLY and CDR2 FYNNEI. CDR3 length: 15 residues. Trimming pared 4 bases from V and 3 bases from J, leaving 12 bases between. This CDR3 is CASSGEGQPNEKLFF. Partial CDR3 DNA: TGTGCCAGCAGTGGGGAGGGGCAGCCTAATGAAAAA.

This clone occurred many times. The CDR3 end is not reached by the read, which stops 3 residues before it; the germline J gene fills it in. The rearrangement uses TRBV28 and TRBJ2-1; weak D call: TRBD2 (5 bases). CDR1 MDHEN and CDR2 SYDVKM come from the germline V gene. The CDR3 is 16 amino acids. The V end was cut by 5 bases, the J end by 1 base, with 15 bases between. The covered CDR3 bases are TGTGCCAGCAGTACCCAACTAGTTTGGTCCTACAATGAG. Protein sequence: CASSTQLVWSYNE. Given in full, the CDR3 is CASSTQLVWSYNEQFF.

This clone came up many times. The read terminates 3 residues before the CDR3 end, so the remaining end is supplied by the germline J gene. The gene calls are TRBV7-6 and TRBJ2-3; 13 bases are a match to TRBD2. The CDR3 has 18 residues. V trimming: 0 bases; J trimming: 5 bases; junction bases outside the gene matches: 8. Germline assignment: CDR1 SGHVS and CDR2 FNYEAQ. The CDR3 spells CASSLAGLAGVVVDTQYF. The part of the CDR3 DNA that was read is TGTGCCAGCAGCTTAGCCGGACTAGCGGGAGTGGTGGTAGATACG.